This record looks at one T cell receptor (beta chain) sequence and its context. This specimen comes from a study of shared clonotypes between healthy human individuals. Trimming took off 7 bases at V and 5 bases at J, with 8 bases between the two ends. The CDR3 sequence is 11 residues long. Germline V gene data show CDR1 as SNHLY and CDR2 as FYNNEI. TCRdb's table, derived via immunoSEQ multiplex PCR, lists solely in-frame clones and lacks some. The sample includes over a million clones, more than 95% seen only once; the top ten take 1.2%. The rearrangement uses TRBV2 and TRBJ1-1; D call uncertain. The clonotype originates from a man between 25 and 39 years old in good health. Sequenced sample: naive CD4+ T cells sorted from blood. Sample subset: CD45RA+ positively selected. The CDR3 nucleotides are TGTGCCAGCAAAAGATGGACTGAAGCTTTCTTT. Protein product: CASKRWTEAFF.